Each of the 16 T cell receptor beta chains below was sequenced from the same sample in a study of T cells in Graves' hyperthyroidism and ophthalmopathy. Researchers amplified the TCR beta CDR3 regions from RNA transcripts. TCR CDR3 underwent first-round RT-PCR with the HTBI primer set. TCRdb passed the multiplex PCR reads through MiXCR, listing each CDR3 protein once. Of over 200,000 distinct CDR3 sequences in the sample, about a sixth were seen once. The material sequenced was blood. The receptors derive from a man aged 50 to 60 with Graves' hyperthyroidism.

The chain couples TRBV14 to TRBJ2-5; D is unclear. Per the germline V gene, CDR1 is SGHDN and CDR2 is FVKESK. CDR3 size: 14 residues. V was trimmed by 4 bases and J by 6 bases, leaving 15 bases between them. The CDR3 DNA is TGTGCCAGCAGCCCCGGTTCCAGGCGACAGACCCAGTACTTC. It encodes CASSPGSRRQTQYF. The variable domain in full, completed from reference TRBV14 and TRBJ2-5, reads EAGVTQFPSHSVIEKGQTVTLRCDPISGHDNLYWYRRVMGKEIKFLLHFVKESKQDESGMPNNRFLAERTGGTYSTLKVQPAELEDSGVYFCASSPGSRRQTQYFGPGTRLLVL.

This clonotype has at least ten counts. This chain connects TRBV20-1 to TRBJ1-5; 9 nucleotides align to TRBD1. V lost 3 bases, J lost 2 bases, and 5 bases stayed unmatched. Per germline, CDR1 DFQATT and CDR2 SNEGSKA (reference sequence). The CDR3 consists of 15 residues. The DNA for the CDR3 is TGCAGTGCTAGTTATCGACAGGGGGGCAATCAGCCCCAGCATTTT. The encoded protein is CSASYRQGGNQPQHF.

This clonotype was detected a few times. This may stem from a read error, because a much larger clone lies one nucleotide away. CDR3 protein: CASSRVGGELFF. CDR3 bases: TGTGCCAGCAGCAGAGTCGGGGGGGAGCTGTTTTTT. The J gene is TRBJ2-2, the V gene TRBV11-2; no clear D. The ends were cut back, 5 bases at V and 8 bases at J, with 9 bases in the middle. Germline V lookup: CDR1 SGHAT, CDR2 FQNNGV. The CDR3 spans 12 residues.

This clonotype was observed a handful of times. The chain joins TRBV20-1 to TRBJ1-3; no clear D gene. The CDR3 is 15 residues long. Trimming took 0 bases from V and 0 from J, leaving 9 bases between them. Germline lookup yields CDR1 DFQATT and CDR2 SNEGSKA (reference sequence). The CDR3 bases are TGCAGTGCTAGAGATCTTACAGCCTCTGGAAACACCATATATTTT. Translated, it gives CSARDLTASGNTIYF.

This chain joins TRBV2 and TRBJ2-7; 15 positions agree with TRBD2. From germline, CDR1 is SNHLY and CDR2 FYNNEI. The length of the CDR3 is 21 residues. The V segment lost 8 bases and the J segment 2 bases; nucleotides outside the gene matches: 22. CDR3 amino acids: CASRRTLLGTSGRPKTYEQYF. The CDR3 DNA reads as TGTGCCAGCCGACGGACATTATTAGGGACTAGCGGGAGGCCGAAAACCTACGAGCAGTACTTC.

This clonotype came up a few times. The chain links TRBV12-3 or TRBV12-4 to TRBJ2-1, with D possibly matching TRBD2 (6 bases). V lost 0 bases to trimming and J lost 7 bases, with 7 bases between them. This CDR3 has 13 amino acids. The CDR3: CASSLAAGNEQFF. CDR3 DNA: TGTGCCAGCAGTTTAGCCGCGGGGAATGAGCAGTTCTTC.

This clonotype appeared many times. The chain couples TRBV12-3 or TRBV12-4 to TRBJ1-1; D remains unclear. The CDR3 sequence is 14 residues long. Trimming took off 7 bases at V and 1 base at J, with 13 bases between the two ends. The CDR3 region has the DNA TGTGCCAGCACCCACTGGCAGGCGAACACTGAAGCTTTCTTT. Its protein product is CASTHWQANTEAFF.

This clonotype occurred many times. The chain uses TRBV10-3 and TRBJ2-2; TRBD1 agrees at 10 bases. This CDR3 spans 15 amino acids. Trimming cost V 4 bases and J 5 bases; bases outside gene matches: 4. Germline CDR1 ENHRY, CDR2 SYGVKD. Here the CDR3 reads CAISGPGQGTGELFF. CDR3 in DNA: TGTGCCATCAGTGGTCCGGGACAGGGGACCGGGGAGCTGTTTTTT.

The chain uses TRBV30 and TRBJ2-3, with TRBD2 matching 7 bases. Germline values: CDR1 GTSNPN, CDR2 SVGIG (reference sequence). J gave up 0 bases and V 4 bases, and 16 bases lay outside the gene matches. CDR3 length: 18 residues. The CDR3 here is CAWMRGLGFSTSTDTQYF. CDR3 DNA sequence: TGTGCCTGGATGCGGGGGTTGGGGTTCTCGACTAGCACAGATACGCAGTATTTT.

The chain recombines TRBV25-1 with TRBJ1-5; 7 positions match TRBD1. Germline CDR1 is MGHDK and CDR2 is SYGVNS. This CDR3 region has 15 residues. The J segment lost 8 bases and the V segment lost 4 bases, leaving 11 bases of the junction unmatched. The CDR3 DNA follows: TGTGCCAGCAGTGCCTCGGACAGGCCCGAGGAGCCCCAGCATTTT. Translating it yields CASSASDRPEEPQHF.

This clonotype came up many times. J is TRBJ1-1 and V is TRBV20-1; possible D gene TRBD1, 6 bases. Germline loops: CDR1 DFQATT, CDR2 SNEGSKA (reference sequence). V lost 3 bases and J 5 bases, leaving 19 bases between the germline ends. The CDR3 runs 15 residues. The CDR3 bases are TGCAGTGCTAGGGGCAGGGGCGCGCAACGGACTGAAGCTTTCTTT. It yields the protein CSARGRGAQRTEAFF.

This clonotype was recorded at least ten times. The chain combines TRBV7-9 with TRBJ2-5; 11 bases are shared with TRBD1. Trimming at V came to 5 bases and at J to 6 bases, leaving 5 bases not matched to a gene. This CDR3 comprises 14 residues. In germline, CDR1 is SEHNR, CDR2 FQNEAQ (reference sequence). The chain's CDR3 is CASSGTGGQQTQYF. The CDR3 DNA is TGTGCCAGCAGCGGGACAGGGGGTCAACAGACCCAGTACTTC.

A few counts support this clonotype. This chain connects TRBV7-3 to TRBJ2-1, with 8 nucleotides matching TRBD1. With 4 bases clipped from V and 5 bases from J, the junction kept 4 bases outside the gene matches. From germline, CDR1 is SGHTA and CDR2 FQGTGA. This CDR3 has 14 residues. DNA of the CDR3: TGTGCCAGCAGCTACCAGGGGGCGGACAATGAGCAGTTCTTC. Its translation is CASSYQGADNEQFF. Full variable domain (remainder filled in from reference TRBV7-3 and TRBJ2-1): GAGVSQTPSNKVTEKGKYVELRCDPISGHTALYWYRQSLGQGPEFLIYFQGTGAADDSGLPNDRFFAVRPEGSVSTLKIQRTERGDSAVYLCASSYQGADNEQFFGPGTRLTVL.

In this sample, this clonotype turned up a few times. In DNA form, the CDR3 reads TGTGCCACCAGTGATTATAAGGGTCCGGCCGGGGAGCTGTTTTTT. Protein sequence: CATSDYKGPAGELFF. The rearrangement joins TRBV24-1 to TRBJ2-2; D is unclear. V was shortened by 2 bases and J by 6 bases, with 12 bases between the two germline ends. This CDR3 spans 15 amino acids. CDR1 is KGHDR, CDR2 SFDVKD, per germline.

CDR3 in DNA: TGTGCCAGCAGTGGGGCAGGATATGGCTACACCTTC. Translated, it gives CASSGAGYGYTF. The chain employs TRBV6-1 and TRBJ1-2; D remains unclear. Per germline, CDR1 MNHNS and CDR2 SASEGT. The length of the CDR3 is 12 residues. Deletions cut 4 bases from V and 5 bases from J, with 8 bases between.

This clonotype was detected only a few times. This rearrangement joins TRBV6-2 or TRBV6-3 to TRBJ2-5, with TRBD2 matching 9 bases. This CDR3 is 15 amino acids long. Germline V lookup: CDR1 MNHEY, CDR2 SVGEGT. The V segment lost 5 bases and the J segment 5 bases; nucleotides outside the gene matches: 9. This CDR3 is CASSPWEAGGETQYF. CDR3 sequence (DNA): TGTGCCAGCAGTCCCTGGGAAGCGGGAGGTGAGACCCAGTACTTC.